This T cell receptor (beta chain) was identified during a study of cytotoxic CD8 clonotypes in ibrutinib-treated CLL. The CDR3 extends over 14 amino acids. V lost 5 bases and J 8 bases, leaving 15 bases between the germline ends. From germline, CDR1 is ENHRY and CDR2 SYGVKD. The method was immunoSEQ multiplex PCR; TCRdb's version includes in-frame clones alone and lacks a portion of them. The data contain 25,000 to 30,000 clones, about 62% of them singletons. The sequence derives from a human donor with chronic lymphocytic leukemia. The V call is TRBV10-3, the J call TRBJ1-4; D is undetermined. Sequences were derived from PBMCs, sampled before ibrutinib treatment. For the CDR3, the DNA is TGTGCCATCAGTTTGGATGGAGGAAAGGAAAAACTGTTTTTT. Encoded protein: CAISLDGGKEKLFF.